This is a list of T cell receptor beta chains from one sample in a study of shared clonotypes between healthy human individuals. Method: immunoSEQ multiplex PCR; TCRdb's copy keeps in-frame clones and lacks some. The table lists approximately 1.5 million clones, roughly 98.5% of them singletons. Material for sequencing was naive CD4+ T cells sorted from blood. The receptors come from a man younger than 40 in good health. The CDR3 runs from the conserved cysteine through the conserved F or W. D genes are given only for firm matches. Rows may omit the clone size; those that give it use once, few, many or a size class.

TGTGCCAGCAGCGTTAGGACTGGCTCTGGAAACACCATATATTTT	CASSVRTGSGNTIYF	TRBJ1-3	-	-	TRBV9
TGTGCCAGCAGTAATCCGGGCCTCGGGCAGTACTTC	CASSNPGLGQYF	TRBJ2-7	-	-	TRBV28
TGTGCCAGCAGCTTATTCCTAGCGGGAGGCAATGAGCAGTTCTTC	CASSLFLAGGNEQFF	TRBJ2-1	-	TRBD2	TRBV7-3
TGTGCCAGCAGCACGAAAGAAAACGGGGAGCTGTTTTTT	CASSTKENGELFF	TRBJ2-2	-	-	TRBV7-6
TGCGCCAGCGGACAGGGCACCACTGAAGCTTTCTTT	CASGQGTTEAFF	TRBJ1-1	-	TRBD1	TRBV5-1
TGTGCCAGCGATCGGGGGATTGAGACCCAGTACTTC	CASDRGIETQYF	TRBJ2-5	-	-	TRBV6-1
TGCAGCGTTGAGGGGGGTGTTTTGAGAGAGCAGTTCTTC	CSVEGGVLREQFF	TRBJ2-1	once	-	TRBV29-1
TGTGCCAGCAGTGCTGCTGCCGGGAACACCATATATTTT	CASSAAAGNTIYF	TRBJ1-3	-	-	TRBV27
TGTGCCAGAAGCCTACCGGGACAGGGGATTAGGCTTTCCTACGAGCAGTACTTC	CARSLPGQGIRLSYEQYF	TRBJ2-7	-	TRBD1	TRBV5-3
TGTGCCAGTAGTCCTCGACTAGCGGGAGGCACAGATACGCAGTATTTT	CASSPRLAGGTDTQYF	TRBJ2-3	-	TRBD2	TRBV19
TGTGCCACCAGCAGAAACCCCGGGACTAGCGGGTTCTCCTACGAGCAGTACTTC	CATSRNPGTSGFSYEQYF	TRBJ2-7	-	TRBD2	TRBV15
TGTGCCAGCAGTGAAGCTTTGGGACTAGCCCGTACGATATCCTACGAGCAGTACTTC	CASSEALGLARTISYEQYF	TRBJ2-7	-	TRBD2	TRBV6-1
TGTGCCAGCAGCCAAGGGGTCCTAAGCTACGAGCAGTACTTC	CASSQGVLSYEQYF	TRBJ2-7	-	-	TRBV7-6
TGTGCCAGTGCAACAGGGGACAGGGTGCTGGAAAAACTGTTTTTT	CASATGDRVLEKLFF	TRBJ1-4	-	TRBD1	TRBV6-5
TGTGCCAGCACTGGGGGACAGGGGATTTTC	CASTGGQGIF	TRBJ2-7	-	TRBD1	TRBV2
TGTGCCAGCAGCGGAGGCTCAGCGGGGCCCTACAATGAGCAGTTCTTC	CASSGGSAGPYNEQFF	TRBJ2-1	-	TRBD2	TRBV9
TGTGCCAGCAGCTTAGGTCGAGGGGTTAGTGAGACCCAGTACTTC	CASSLGRGVSETQYF	TRBJ2-5	-	-	TRBV7-3
TGTGCCAGCAGCTTAGGGGGAGGTCAGCCCCAGCATTTT	CASSLGGGQPQHF	TRBJ1-5	-	-	TRBV7-2
TGTGCCAGCAGCTTAGGGGATAGAATAGTCTACAATGAGCAGTTCTTC	CASSLGDRIVYNEQFF	TRBJ2-1	-	-	TRBV11-2
TGTGCCAGCTCGTCCGGGGGGGCTGACTATGGCTACACCTTC	CASSSGGADYGYTF	TRBJ1-2	-	-	TRBV18
TGTGCCAGTAGAGGGGGGCCTGGGGGCAATCAGCCCCAGCATTTT	CASRGGPGGNQPQHF	TRBJ1-5	-	-	TRBV19
TGTGCCAGCAGCTTTGGAGAAAAACTGTTTTTT	CASSFGEKLFF	TRBJ1-4	-	-	TRBV7-9
TGTGCCAGCAGCAGGCGACAGGGTACCTACGAGCAGTACTTC	CASSRRQGTYEQYF	TRBJ2-7	-	TRBD1	TRBV14